This TCR beta chain was identified during a study of cytomegalovirus exposure and HLA in healthy donors. Study-wide results and caveats: Association of roughly 18,000 TCR beta sequences with HLA alleles was found at 0.05 false discovery rate in a later analysis. For most TCR beta V segments, an earlier analysis put the productive rate at about 87% or about 30% of the time. A later analysis found most CMV-associated TCR beta chains apparently HLA-restricted.

V lost 1 base and J 6 bases, leaving 10 bases between the germline ends. Germline CDR1 and CDR2: MGHRA and YSYEKL. The CDR3 contains 13 residues. With 60 Vbeta and 13 Jbeta primers, the PCR was carried out. Methods used by the authors: Unique TCR beta chains numbered about 80 million in a later analysis, with around 10 million shared. Assay used: immunoSEQ multiplex PCR; TCRdb lists only in-frame clones, some missing. The V and J calls and the clone size are those of that table, but D and trimming were determined from the DNA. This table holds approximately 200,000 clones, more than 75% found once. To note about this clone: Its antigen remains unknown.

The source of this sequence is a human donor in good health. The chain joins TRBV4-1 to TRBJ2-7; D is unresolved. Sequencing was performed on PBMCs. CDR3 in amino acids: CASSQVGRSEQYF. Here the CDR3 DNA reads TGCGCCAGCAGCCAAGTGGGCCGTAGCGAGCAGTACTTC.